This entry concerns a single TCR beta chain. The antigen this receptor binds is unknown. Per-base quality was not reported, and no clone a single base away is much larger than it. The CDR3 contains 13 residues, cysteine and phenylalanine counted. The DNA shown is the 39-base CDR3, in frame from base 1. Looking up the germline V gene yields CDR1 LGHNA and CDR2 YNFKEQ. V and J lose 2 bases and 8 bases, and a span of 12 bases separates them. The sample belongs to a study of blood T cell repertoires in COVID-19 (dated by TCRdb to about 2020). In terms of the full investigation: Samples covering the acute and convalescent phases of COVID-19 were provided by collaborators in the United States, Italy and Spain. The material from the prospective study consisted of cDNA or gDNA derived from T cells, B-cell-depleted T cells, or PBMCs. Subjects who had been exposed to COVID-19, were actively infected with it, or had recovered from it provided the deeply sampled blood TCRbeta repertoires that made up the dataset. A freely available public database, intended as a resource for researchers studying the immune response to SARS-CoV-2, is where the repertoires were released. The samples were drawn from the first 160 participants of the ongoing ImmuneRACE study and from 1,254 subjects provided by 6 global collaborators. A de-identified subject ID, COVID-19 status, age in years and sex were almost always included in the sample metadata. Where available, HLA class I and class II types were taken from metadata supplied by the sample provider and were not determined by assay-based typing. The investigation overall reported the following: Clinical and demographic metadata were provided uncurated, with the amount varying by source and participant.

The immunoSEQ Assay, a bias-controlled multiplex PCR, was used to amplify TCRbeta CDR3 regions from genomic DNA. The original pipeline was this. The number of nucleated cells in each sample was estimated from the amplification of reference gene primers within the assay. Sequence reads were collapsed and filtered to measure the absolute abundance of every unique TCRbeta CDR3 rearrangement. For each sample, productive Simpson clonality was calculated as the square root of Simpson's diversity index across productive rearrangements. TCRdb holds this immuneACCESS table with in-frame rearrangements only. Some clones are missing; in checked studies, unresolved V genes explain under half, and the rest has no known cause. Clone size and the V and J calls come from that table; the DNA yielded D and trimming. This sample gives about 57,000 clones in total; 87% of them show up just once. The ten most abundant clones make up approximately 20% of the sample.

One collaborating source in Seattle enrolled patients during active infection and followed them longitudinally through the course of disease. Whole blood was collected in K2EDTA tubes by collaborating institutions according to the institutions' own protocols. For TCRbeta analysis, collaborators shipped samples as frozen whole blood, isolated PBMCs, or DNA extracted from either of those sample types. Input material: peripheral blood. The receptor was isolated from a woman of 80 years or more with COVID-19, enrolled during active disease. The rearrangement combines TRBV4-2 with TRBJ1-2, and the D gene may be TRBD1, 5 bases matching. The CDR3 is CASSQIQDPGYTF. The DNA sequence is TGTGCCAGCAGCCAAATACAGGATCCCGGCTACACCTTC.